This TCR beta chain was captured in a study of cytomegalovirus exposure and HLA in healthy donors. Findings and limits, study-wide: In a later analysis, a missense DCLRE1C variant was linked to TCR beta V- and J-gene trimming. It emerged from a later analysis that several of the most significant clusters appeared to be linked to common viral pathogens. Later analysis found that TCR beta chains associated with HLA were more clonally expanded than other, equally common chains.

This cohort consisted of healthy bone marrow donors. As regards this clone: Its cognate antigen is unknown.

The PCR had 60 Vbeta and 13 Jbeta primers. TCRdb keeps only in-frame clones here, not all; method: immunoSEQ multiplex PCR. The sample records about 170,000 clones, 82% being singletons. CDR1 and CDR2 (germline): SNHLY, FYNNEI. The V gene end was trimmed by 4 bases and the J gene end by 7 bases; junction bases not matched to a gene: 8. There are 14 residues in the CDR3. This receptor was identified in a girl between 2 and 10 years old in good health and CMV-seropositive. The specimen sequenced was PBMCs. The rearrangement links TRBV2 to TRBJ2-7; 9 nucleotides align to TRBD1. The CDR3 loop is CASSALDRGGEQYF. The CDR3 DNA reads TGTGCCAGCAGTGCCTTAGACAGGGGGGGGGAGCAGTACTTC.